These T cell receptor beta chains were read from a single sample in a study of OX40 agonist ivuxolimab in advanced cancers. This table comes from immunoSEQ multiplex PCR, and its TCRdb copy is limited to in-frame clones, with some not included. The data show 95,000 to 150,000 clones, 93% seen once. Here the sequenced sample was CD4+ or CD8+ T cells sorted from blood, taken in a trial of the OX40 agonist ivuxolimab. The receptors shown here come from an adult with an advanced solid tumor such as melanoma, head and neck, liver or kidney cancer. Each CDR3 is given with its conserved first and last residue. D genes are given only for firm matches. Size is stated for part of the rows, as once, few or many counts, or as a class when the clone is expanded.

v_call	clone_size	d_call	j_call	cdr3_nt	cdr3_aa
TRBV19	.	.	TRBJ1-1	TGTGCCAGTAGTGGGTGGCAGATGAACACTGAAGCTTTCTTT	CASSGWQMNTEAFF
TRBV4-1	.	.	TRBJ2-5	TGCGCCAGCAGCCAAGACGCCAGACTACAAGAGACCCAGTACTTC	CASSQDARLQETQYF
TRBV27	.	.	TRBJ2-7	TGTGCCAGCAGTTCTCCCTCGCAGGGCTACGAGCAGTACTTC	CASSSPSQGYEQYF
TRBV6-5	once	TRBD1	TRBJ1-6	TGTGCCAGCAGAAGACAGGGGTCGGAAAATTCACCCCTCCACTTT	CASRRQGSENSPLHF
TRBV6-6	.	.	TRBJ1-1	TGTGCCAGCAGTTACTCACGGGGGAACACTGAAGCTTTCTTT	CASSYSRGNTEAFF
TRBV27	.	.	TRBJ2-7	TGTGCCAGCAGTTTCAGACGGTCCTACGAGCAGTACTTC	CASSFRRSYEQYF
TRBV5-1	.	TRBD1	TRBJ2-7	TGCGCCAGCAGCTTGGGGACAGGGCCAGTTCGGTACGAGCAGTACTTC	CASSLGTGPVRYEQYF
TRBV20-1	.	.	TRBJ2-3	TGCAGTGCCGCCTACGATACGCAGTATTTT	CSAAYDTQYF
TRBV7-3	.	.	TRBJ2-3	TGTGCCAGCAGCTTAGCGGGGTACACAGATACGCAGTATTTT	CASSLAGYTDTQYF
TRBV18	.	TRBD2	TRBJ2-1	TGTGCCAGCGTAACGGCGGCTAGCGGAGGCAATGAGCAGTTCTTC	CASVTAASGGNEQFF
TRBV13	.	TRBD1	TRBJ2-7	TGTGCCAGCAGCCGACCAGGACAGGCCCTGTACTTC	CASSRPGQALYF